This entry concerns a single T cell receptor beta chain. Antigen unknown. This entry belongs to a study of PD-1 blockade in classical Hodgkin lymphoma. Study findings and constraints: Those achieving complete response showed baseline diversity like newly diagnosed patients. Baseline TCR diversity was reportedly lower in newly diagnosed patients than in healthy donors. It was reported as lower still in relapsed/refractory patients. Nivolumab initiated under 1 year post-ASCT led to patient exclusion.

Patients all relapsed after autologous stem cell transplantation, and there was variation in brentuximab vedotin exposure. Researchers report purifying CD4+ T cells from thawed PBMCs by magnetic negative selection. Sequencing was performed with immunoSEQ multiplex PCR; in TCRdb, only in-frame clones are kept and a portion is missing. Of tens of thousands of clones detected, 80% to 85% appear once; the ten largest clones hold under 2%. There are 15 residues in the CDR3. V lost 2 bases and J 4 bases, leaving 12 bases between the germline ends. In germline, CDR1 is MNHNS, CDR2 SASEGT. Here the sequenced sample was CD4+ T cells from blood, taken at baseline. The receptor comes from a human donor with classical Hodgkin lymphoma. The chain carries TRBV6-1 and TRBJ1-3; D is uncertain. CDR3 residues: CASSEQPLAGNTIYF. CDR3 in DNA: TGTGCCAGCAGTGAACAACCGCTAGCGGGAAACACCATATATTTT.